Given below is one T cell receptor beta chain in context. The data stem from a study of blood T cell repertoires in COVID-19. The cohort comprised adults aged about 18 to 100 years residing in 24 US areas. The germline V gene encodes CDR1 MGHRA and CDR2 YSYEKL. J gave up 3 bases and V 4 bases, and 5 bases lay outside the gene matches. This CDR3 contains 16 residues. Profiled with immunoSEQ multiplex PCR; TCRdb holds only in-frame clones, not every one. The sample yields 330,000 or so clones, 87% seen once. Sequenced sample: PBMCs or T cells enriched from blood (not recorded which). V and J are TRBV4-1 and TRBJ2-2; 10 nucleotides match TRBD1. The TCR originated in a woman younger than 45 who had recovered from COVID-19. The CDR3 is CASSPVTGGYTGELFF. CDR3 bases: TGCGCCAGCAGCCCCGTGACAGGGGGCTACACCGGGGAGCTGTTTTTT.